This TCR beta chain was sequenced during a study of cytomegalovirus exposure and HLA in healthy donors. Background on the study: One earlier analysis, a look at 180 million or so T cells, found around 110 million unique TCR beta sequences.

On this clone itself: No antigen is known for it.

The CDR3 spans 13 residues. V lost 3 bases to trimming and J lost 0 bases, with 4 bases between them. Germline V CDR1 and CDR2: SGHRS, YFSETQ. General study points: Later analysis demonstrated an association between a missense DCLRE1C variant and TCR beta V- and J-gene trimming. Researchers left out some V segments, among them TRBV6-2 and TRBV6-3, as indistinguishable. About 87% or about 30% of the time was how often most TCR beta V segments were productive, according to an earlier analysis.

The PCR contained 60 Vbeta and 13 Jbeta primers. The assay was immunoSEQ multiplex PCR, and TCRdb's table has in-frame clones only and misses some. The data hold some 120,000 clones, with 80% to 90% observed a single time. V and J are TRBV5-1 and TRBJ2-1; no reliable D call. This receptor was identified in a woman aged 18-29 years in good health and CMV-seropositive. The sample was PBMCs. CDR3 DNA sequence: TGCGCCAGCAGCTCCTTCTCCTACAATGAGCAGTTCTTC. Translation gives CASSSFSYNEQFF.